Relative to its sample, the clone carrying this T cell receptor beta chain is medium-sized. As for time point: sample taken at primary tumor resection. A total of over 70 untreated early-stage non-small cell lung cancer patients served as donors. Unsorted tumor, nontumor lung tissue or cryopreserved PBMC supplied the whole RNA. Every cDNA TCR molecule received its own unique molecular identifier. Via MiXCR, TCRdb re-called the 5' RACE reads, giving one row per CDR3 protein. The sample has a few thousand distinct CDR3 sequences, over 7.5% seen once. The sample is drawn from a study of spatial heterogeneity in lung cancer. Study summary: A unique TCR and UMI combination showed up more than ten times in raw reads, on average.

Deletions cut 6 bases from V and 3 bases from J, with 14 bases between. CDR3 length: 14 amino acids. Germline CDR1 and CDR2: KGHSH and LQKENI. The V call is TRBV18, the J call TRBJ2-5, with D unresolved. The TCR was taken from a female donor with early-stage non-small cell lung cancer. Sequencing was performed on normal lung tissue next to the tumor, taken at surgery. The CDR3 loop is CASSPRTVEETQYF. CDR3 DNA sequence: TGTGCCAGCTCTCCGCGGACGGTGGAAGAGACCCAGTACTTC.